The rows below give T cell receptor beta chains drawn from one sample of a study of early T cells in non-severe SARS-CoV-2 infection. Each CDR3 protein gets one entry after TCRdb re-called the 5' RACE reads with MiXCR. The sample consists of roughly 97,000 distinct CDR3 sequences, about 11% of them appearing once. The specimen was whole blood, collected at baseline. These receptors all come from an adult who was a healthcare worker with PCR-confirmed SARS-CoV-2 infection or an uninfected control (not recorded which). CDR3s include the opening cysteine and the closing phenylalanine or tryptophan. Each record gives: V gene, D gene, CDR3 length, J gene, clone size, CDR3 protein, CDR3 DNA. A D gene is named only where the DNA matches it firmly. Expanded clones get a size class; other rows say once, few or many, or leave the size out.

v_gene: TRBV29-1
d_gene: -
len: 14
j_gene: TRBJ1-5
abundance: many
CDR3aa: CSVAQGRSNQPQHF
CDR3nt: TGCAGCGTTGCGCAGGGTAGGAGCAATCAGCCCCAGCATTTT

v_gene: TRBV11-2
d_gene: TRBD1
len: 15
j_gene: TRBJ2-1
abundance: many
CDR3aa: CASSLGRQGGNEQFF
CDR3nt: TGTGCCAGCAGCTTAGGTCGACAGGGGGGGAATGAGCAGTTCTTC

v_gene: TRBV7-8
d_gene: TRBD2
len: 17
j_gene: TRBJ2-1
abundance: -
CDR3aa: CASSPPTSGRGENEQFF
CDR3nt: TGTGCCAGCAGCCCCCCGACTAGCGGGAGGGGCGAAAATGAGCAGTTCTTC

v_gene: TRBV12-3/TRBV12-4
d_gene: TRBD2
len: 14
j_gene: TRBJ2-1
abundance: -
CDR3aa: CASRTGTSGSRSVF
CDR3nt: TGTGCCAGCAGAACCGGGACTAGCGGGAGTAGGTCCGTCTTC

v_gene: TRBV20-1
d_gene: TRBD2
len: 14
j_gene: TRBJ2-1
abundance: -
CDR3aa: CSARGTSDYNEQFF
CDR3nt: TGCAGTGCTAGAGGGACTAGCGATTACAATGAGCAGTTCTTC

v_gene: TRBV9
d_gene: -
len: 13
j_gene: TRBJ1-1
abundance: few
CDR3aa: CASSVAVDTEAFF
CDR3nt: TGTGCCAGCAGCGTAGCGGTCGACACTGAAGCTTTCTTT

v_gene: TRBV18
d_gene: -
len: 14
j_gene: TRBJ2-1
abundance: few
CDR3aa: CASSPPSSYNEQFF
CDR3nt: TGTGCCAGCTCACCGCCCAGTTCCTACAATGAGCAGTTCTTC

v_gene: TRBV10-2
d_gene: -
len: 13
j_gene: TRBJ1-5
abundance: many
CDR3aa: CASGGPRVQPQHF
CDR3nt: TGCGCCAGCGGAGGTCCCCGGGTACAGCCCCAGCATTTT

v_gene: TRBV29-1
d_gene: TRBD2
len: 14
j_gene: TRBJ2-3
abundance: few
CDR3aa: CSVGLAGVTDTQYF
CDR3nt: TGCAGCGTTGGACTAGCGGGGGTCACAGATACGCAGTATTTT

v_gene: TRBV5-1
d_gene: -
len: 12
j_gene: TRBJ2-7
abundance: few
CDR3aa: CASRVDNYEQYF
CDR3nt: TGCGCCAGCAGGGTAGACAACTACGAGCAGTACTTC

v_gene: TRBV30
d_gene: -
len: 16
j_gene: TRBJ2-5
abundance: -
CDR3aa: CAWSAKLPGQEETQYF
CDR3nt: TGTGCCTGGAGCGCCAAACTACCGGGCCAGGAGGAGACCCAGTACTTC

v_gene: TRBV20-1
d_gene: -
len: 12
j_gene: TRBJ1-2
abundance: many
CDR3aa: CSARAMSYGYTF
CDR3nt: TGCAGTGCTAGAGCGATGAGTTATGGCTACACCTTC

v_gene: TRBV12-3/TRBV12-4
d_gene: TRBD2
len: 19
j_gene: TRBJ2-1
abundance: many
CDR3aa: CASSPSSGLAGGIGDEQFF
CDR3nt: TGTGCCAGCAGTCCCTCCTCGGGACTAGCGGGAGGGATAGGGGATGAGCAGTTCTTC

v_gene: TRBV6-5
d_gene: -
len: 20
j_gene: TRBJ2-7
abundance: few
CDR3aa: CASSYSPMVRLGPLVGEQYF
CDR3nt: TGTGCCAGCAGTTACTCGCCTATGGTTCGGCTGGGGCCGCTGGTAGGGGAGCAGTACTTC

v_gene: TRBV10-2
d_gene: -
len: 12
j_gene: TRBJ2-1
abundance: few
CDR3aa: CASSVIGNEQFF
CDR3nt: TGCGCCAGCAGTGTTATAGGCAATGAGCAGTTCTTC

v_gene: TRBV29-1
d_gene: TRBD1
len: 13
j_gene: TRBJ2-1
abundance: many
CDR3aa: CSVAGTGSHEQFF
CDR3nt: TGCAGCGTTGCCGGGACAGGGTCTCATGAGCAGTTCTTC

v_gene: TRBV19
d_gene: TRBD1
len: 14
j_gene: TRBJ2-7
abundance: -
CDR3aa: CASSRDRVLHEQYF
CDR3nt: TGTGCCAGTAGTAGAGACAGGGTTCTACACGAGCAGTACTTC

v_gene: TRBV19
d_gene: -
len: 15
j_gene: TRBJ2-1
abundance: -
CDR3aa: CASSQGLGQNNEQFF
CDR3nt: TGTGCCAGTAGCCAGGGTTTGGGGCAGAACAATGAGCAGTTCTTC

v_gene: TRBV12-3/TRBV12-4
d_gene: TRBD1
len: 15
j_gene: TRBJ1-4
abundance: few
CDR3aa: CASARLRGGNEKLFF
CDR3nt: TGTGCCAGCGCTCGCCTCAGAGGGGGCAATGAAAAACTGTTTTTT

v_gene: TRBV27
d_gene: -
len: 15
j_gene: TRBJ1-3
abundance: few
CDR3aa: CASGARGIAGNTIYF
CDR3nt: TGTGCCAGCGGGGCTCGGGGGATCGCTGGAAACACCATATATTTT

v_gene: TRBV20-1
d_gene: TRBD2
len: 14
j_gene: TRBJ2-1
abundance: many
CDR3aa: CSVWRTSGGNEQFF
CDR3nt: TGCAGTGTGTGGAGGACTAGCGGGGGTAATGAGCAGTTCTTC

v_gene: TRBV20-1
d_gene: TRBD1
len: 14
j_gene: TRBJ1-1
abundance: many
CDR3aa: CSSRGQTGNTEAFF
CDR3nt: TGCAGTTCAAGGGGACAGACAGGGAACACTGAAGCTTTCTTT

v_gene: TRBV20-1
d_gene: TRBD2
len: 12
j_gene: TRBJ2-7
abundance: many
CDR3aa: CSAYGGADEQYF
CDR3nt: TGCAGTGCTTACGGGGGGGCCGACGAGCAGTACTTC

v_gene: TRBV7-2
d_gene: -
len: 11
j_gene: TRBJ2-5
abundance: -
CDR3aa: CASSSLETQYF
CDR3nt: TGTGCCAGCAGCTCACTAGAGACCCAGTACTTC

v_gene: TRBV6-1
d_gene: TRBD2
len: 17
j_gene: TRBJ2-3
abundance: few
CDR3aa: CASRDLLGLVEQDTQYF
CDR3nt: TGTGCCAGCAGAGACCTCTTGGGACTAGTGGAGCAAGATACGCAGTATTTT

v_gene: TRBV20-1
d_gene: TRBD1
len: 13
j_gene: TRBJ1-1
abundance: many
CDR3aa: CSAKRGLATEAFF
CDR3nt: TGCAGTGCTAAGAGGGGGCTTGCCACTGAAGCTTTCTTT

v_gene: TRBV7-6
d_gene: TRBD2
len: 15
j_gene: TRBJ2-7
abundance: -
CDR3aa: CASSPGLAGSYEQYF
CDR3nt: TGTGCCAGCAGCCCTGGACTAGCGGGCTCCTACGAGCAGTACTTC

v_gene: TRBV10-3
d_gene: TRBD2
len: 16
j_gene: TRBJ2-3
abundance: few
CDR3aa: CAISESRGRVPDTQYF
CDR3nt: TGTGCCATCAGTGAGTCTCGCGGGAGGGTCCCAGATACGCAGTATTTT

v_gene: TRBV20-1
d_gene: -
len: 12
j_gene: TRBJ2-2
abundance: -
CDR3aa: CSASRNTGELFF
CDR3nt: TGCAGTGCTAGTCGGAACACCGGGGAGCTGTTTTTT

v_gene: TRBV6-2/TRBV6-3
d_gene: TRBD1
len: 15
j_gene: TRBJ1-1
abundance: few
CDR3aa: CASRKGTVMNTEAFF
CDR3nt: TGTGCCAGCAGGAAAGGGACAGTGATGAACACTGAAGCTTTCTTT

v_gene: TRBV5-1
d_gene: -
len: 14
j_gene: TRBJ2-1
abundance: -
CDR3aa: CASKTGTSYNEQFF
CDR3nt: TGCGCCAGCAAAACAGGGACATCCTACAATGAGCAGTTCTTC